This TCR beta chain was recorded in a study of OX40 agonist ivuxolimab in advanced cancers. This CDR3 has 14 residues. After removal of 10 bases from V and 4 bases from J, the junction contained 13 bases not matched to a gene. Per the germline V gene, CDR1 is SGHDT and CDR2 is YYEEEE. Sequenced by immunoSEQ multiplex PCR; TCRdb stores in-frame clones only, minus some. The table includes approximately 44,000 clones, roughly nine tenths detected once. This receptor was identified in an adult with an advanced solid tumor such as melanoma, head and neck, liver or kidney cancer. Sequencing used CD4+ or CD8+ T cells sorted from blood, obtained in a trial of the OX40 agonist ivuxolimab. This rearrangement joins TRBV5-6 to TRBJ2-7; 8 bases match TRBD2. This CDR3 reads CASARLAGGYEQYF. DNA for the CDR3: TGTGCCTCAGCAAGGCTAGCGGGCGGTTACGAGCAGTACTTC.